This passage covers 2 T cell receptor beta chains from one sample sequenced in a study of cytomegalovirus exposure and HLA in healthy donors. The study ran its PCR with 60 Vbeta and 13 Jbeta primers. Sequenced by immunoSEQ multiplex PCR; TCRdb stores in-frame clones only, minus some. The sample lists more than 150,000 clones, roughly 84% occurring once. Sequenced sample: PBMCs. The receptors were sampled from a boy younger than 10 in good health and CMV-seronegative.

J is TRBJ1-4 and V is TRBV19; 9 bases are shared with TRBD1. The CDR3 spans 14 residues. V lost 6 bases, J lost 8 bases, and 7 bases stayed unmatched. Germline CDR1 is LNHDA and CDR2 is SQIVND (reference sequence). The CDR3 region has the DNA TGTGCCAGTAGGACCGGGACAGGGCTGGAAAAACTGTTTTTT. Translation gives CASRTGTGLEKLFF.

CDR3 in DNA: TGTGCCAGTAGCAAAAGCCGGGACAGGAGAGGGAGGGGCTACACCTTC. Its translation is CASSKSRDRRGRGYTF. The chain combines TRBV19 with TRBJ1-2; 8 positions agree with TRBD1. The CDR3 contains 16 residues. The junction had 17 bases not matched to a gene; V was cut back by 6 bases and J by 8 bases. Germline V gene sequence: CDR1 LNHDA, CDR2 SQIVND (reference sequence).